The TCR beta chain described here comes from a study of blood T cell repertoires in COVID-19. There are 17 residues in the CDR3. Per germline, CDR1 LGHNA and CDR2 YNFKEQ. The V and J ends lost 1 base and 5 bases, in that order; junction bases with no gene match: 10. Sequenced by immunoSEQ multiplex PCR; TCRdb stores in-frame clones only, minus some. The sample has approximately 75,000 clones; roughly 85% are singletons. The chain combines TRBV4-2 with TRBJ2-1; 8 nucleotides match TRBD2. The source of this sequence is a woman at least 80 years old with acute or convalescent COVID-19. The sequencing input was peripheral blood. This CDR3 is CASSQGTGLAGNNEQFF. DNA for the CDR3: TGTGCCAGCAGCCAAGGCACCGGATTAGCGGGGAACAATGAGCAGTTCTTC.